This is a list of T cell receptor beta chains from one sample in a study of shared clonotypes between healthy human individuals. Sequencing used immunoSEQ multiplex PCR; TCRdb keeps in-frame clones, though not all of them. The data hold some 510,000 clones, with 79% observed a single time. Sequencing used PBMCs. The receptors derive from a woman aged 40-49 years in good health. Some clones in this sample may be carry-over from other donors' samples. Each CDR3 is given with its conserved first and last residue. A D gene is named only where the DNA matches it firmly. Some rows mark clone size as missing; the rest say once, few, many or name a class of expanded clone.

>TRBV6-6|TRBD2|TRBJ2-7|.|16
TGTGCCAGCAGCCGTGGGGTAGCGGGAGGGTTTGTCGAGCAGTACTTC
CASSRGVAGGFVEQYF
>TRBV5-6|.|TRBJ2-2|.|17
TGTGCCAGCAGCTCCCTTCGGGGGCCGGGGAGGACCGGGGAGCTGTTTTTT
CASSSLRGPGRTGELFF
>TRBV5-1|.|TRBJ2-5|.|14
TGCGCCAGCAGCTCAGGGGACCTACAAGAGACCCAGTACTTC
CASSSGDLQETQYF
>TRBV7-7|.|TRBJ1-3|few|13
TGTGCTAGCAGCTTAGATGTCGGAAACACCATATATTTT
CASSLDVGNTIYF
>TRBV7-3|.|TRBJ1-2|.|15
TGTGCCAGCAGCTTAGGGGCGGAAATGAGCTATGGCTACACCTTC
CASSLGAEMSYGYTF
>TRBV30|.|TRBJ2-2|.|12
TGTGCCTTCACAATGGACACCGGGGAGCTGTTTTTT
CAFTMDTGELFF
>TRBV11-2|.|TRBJ2-2|.|15
TGTGCCAGCAGCTTGGACATAGCGGCTACCGGGGAGCTGTTTTTT
CASSLDIAATGELFF
>TRBV28|.|TRBJ1-2|few|15
TGTGCCAGCACCGAGGAGGCGGCTAGGACTCGGGGCTACACCTTC
CASTEEAARTRGYTF
>TRBV4-1|.|TRBJ1-6|.|13
TGCGCCAGCAGCGACAGCAGTCAGTCACCCCTCCACTTT
CASSDSSQSPLHF
>TRBV18|TRBD2|TRBJ2-1|once|15
TGTGCCAGCTCACTGGGGACTAGCGGGAGCCATGAGCAGTTCTTC
CASSLGTSGSHEQFF
>TRBV7-9|.|TRBJ1-4|.|17
TGTGCCAGCAGCTTTAATAGCTGGTCGGTGACTAATGAAAAACTGTTTTTT
CASSFNSWSVTNEKLFF
>TRBV2|.|TRBJ1-1|few|14
TGTGCCAGCAGTCACTACGGAGGGAACACTGAAGCTTTCTTT
CASSHYGGNTEAFF
>TRBV20-1|.|TRBJ1-1|.|11
TGCAGTGCGAGGGCTGACGATGAAGCTTTCTTT
CSARADDEAFF
>TRBV14|TRBD2|TRBJ2-7|.|15
TGTGCCAGCAGCCCACGACTAGCGGGATTCTACGAGCAGTACTTC
CASSPRLAGFYEQYF
>TRBV18|TRBD2|TRBJ2-7|once|16
TGTGCCAGCTCACCCGGGACTAGCGGGACCTTCTACGAGCAGTACTTC
CASSPGTSGTFYEQYF
>TRBV7-2|.|TRBJ1-4|.|14
TGTGCCAGCAGGCAGGGTTCGTTGAATGAAAAACTGTTTTTT
CASRQGSLNEKLFF